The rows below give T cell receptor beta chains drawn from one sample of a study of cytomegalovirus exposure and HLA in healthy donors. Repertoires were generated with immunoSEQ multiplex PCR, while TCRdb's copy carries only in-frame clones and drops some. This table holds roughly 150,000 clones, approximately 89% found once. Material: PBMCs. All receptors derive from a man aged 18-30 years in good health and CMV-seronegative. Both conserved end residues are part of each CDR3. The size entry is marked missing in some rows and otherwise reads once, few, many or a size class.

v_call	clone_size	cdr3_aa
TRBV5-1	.	CASSSPRAGNNEQFF
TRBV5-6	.	CASYTPGGVDTEAFF
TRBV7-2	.	CASSLASRVRGNTIYF
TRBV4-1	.	CASSQSLASSGSYEQYF
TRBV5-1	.	CASSFPTSGESNEQFF
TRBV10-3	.	CAISESGLAGGFQETQYF
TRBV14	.	CASSRLAGLVAQYF
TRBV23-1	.	CASSQSGTGSNTQYF
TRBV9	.	CASSPRLVAGDEQFF
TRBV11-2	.	CASSFRDRNSGNTIYF
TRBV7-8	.	CASSLESGSYQPQHF
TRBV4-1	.	CASSHPLRNSGNTIYF
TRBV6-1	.	CASSYVAEQFF
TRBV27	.	CASIPAGGSNEQFF
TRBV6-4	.	CASSMSGGTDEQFF
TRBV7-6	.	CASSLARGGQPQHF
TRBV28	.	CASSTTGRGRSGNTIYF
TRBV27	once	CASSNQGTRHEQYF
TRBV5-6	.	CASSRGQGARYTEAFF
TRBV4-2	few	CASSQTRDSNYGYTF
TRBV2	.	CASSDRGSLAQYF
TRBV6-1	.	CASSVGTGANTGELFF
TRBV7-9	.	CASSTTSALTTDTQYF
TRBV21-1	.	CASRPRGRRQPQHF
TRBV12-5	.	CASGLVPLGMSAEAFF
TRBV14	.	CASSQAQLGYTF
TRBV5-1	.	CASSSVGHKGDEQFF
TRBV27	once	CASSSNLARGLSGELFF
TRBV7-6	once	CASSSNAGFQETQYF
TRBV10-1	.	CATHHSPLHF
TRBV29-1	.	CSVRTLWDREKDTGELFF
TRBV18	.	CASSPYAGGLNHNEQFF
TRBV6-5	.	CASSLGVGYGYTF
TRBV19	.	CASSPDRVASNEQFF
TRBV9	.	CASSANQDRQNTEAFF
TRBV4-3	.	CASSQDPDTGELFF
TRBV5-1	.	CASRAGLAGYYNEQFF
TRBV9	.	CASSVVSSGTDTQYF
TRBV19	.	CASRLAGVEDTQYF
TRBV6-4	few	CASSDSSDTQYF
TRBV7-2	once	CASSLFPSGGREQYF
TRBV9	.	CASSDRQGVGYTF
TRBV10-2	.	CASSESKQVTF